This passage covers 26 T cell receptor beta chains from one sample sequenced in a study of blood T cell repertoires in COVID-19. Data came from immunoSEQ multiplex PCR; TCRdb stores just in-frame clones and leaves some out. The sample shows around 300,000 clones, roughly 90% of them seen only once. The specimen was peripheral blood. The receptor source for this set is a woman in her 50s with active or convalescent COVID-19.

This chain connects TRBV4-1 to TRBJ2-1; the D is unclear. The length of the CDR3 is 13 residues. The V gene's germline CDR1 is MGHRA and CDR2 YSYEKL. Trimming shortened V by 5 bases and J by 8 bases, and 13 bases separated the two germline ends. CDR3: CASSLIGRDEQFF. The CDR3 DNA sequence: TGCGCCAGCAGCTTGATAGGTCGGGATGAGCAGTTCTTC.

V gene TRBV7-2 combines with J gene TRBJ1-1, with D possibly matching TRBD1 (6 bases). V shed 5 bases and J shed 6 bases, with 13 bases lying between them. This CDR3 spans 13 amino acids. Germline V gives CDR1 SGHTA, CDR2 FQGNSA. CDR3 region: CASSLQGGSEAFF. The CDR3 DNA follows: TGTGCCAGCAGCCTACAGGGTGGGTCTGAAGCTTTCTTT.

The chain joins TRBV27 to TRBJ2-2, with D unresolved. There are 13 residues in the CDR3. Germline lookup yields CDR1 MNHEY and CDR2 SMNVEV (reference sequence). Deletions cut 3 bases from V and 4 bases from J, with 6 bases between. The CDR3 DNA follows: TGTGCCAGCAGTTTCTCAGTCACCGGGGAGCTGTTTTTT. It translates to CASSFSVTGELFF.

The V call is TRBV19, the J call TRBJ2-2; maybe TRBD2 (5 bases). Germline assignment: CDR1 LNHDA and CDR2 SQIVND (reference sequence). The CDR3 is 14 residues long. V shed 6 bases and J shed 4 bases, with 12 bases lying between them. The CDR3 region is CASRLRAPTGELFF. The CDR3 DNA is TGTGCCAGTAGGCTGCGGGCCCCCACCGGGGAGCTGTTTTTT.

The chain couples TRBV4-1 to TRBJ2-7; 10 nucleotides agree with TRBD1. Germline-derived CDR1 and CDR2 are MGHRA and YSYEKL. Germline trimming cut 1 base from V and 6 bases from J; bases unmatched to any gene: 6. The length of the CDR3 is 15 residues. The CDR3 region is CASSQVGTGDFEQYF. CDR3 nucleotide sequence: TGCGCCAGCAGCCAAGTTGGGACAGGGGATTTCGAGCAGTACTTC.

The chain recombines TRBV5-1 with TRBJ2-2; 7 bases line up with TRBD1. Looked up from germline, CDR1 is SGHRS and CDR2 is YFSETQ. V shed 4 bases, J shed 5 bases, and the junction held 11 bases outside the gene matches. This CDR3 spans 16 amino acids. The CDR3 loop reads CASSEGTAPGTGELFF. CDR3 bases: TGCGCCAGCAGCGAGGGGACAGCGCCGGGTACCGGGGAGCTGTTTTTT.

V is TRBV6-5 and J is TRBJ2-7; unclear D gene. The germline V gene has CDR1 MNHEY and CDR2 SVGAGI. The V gene lost 2 bases and the J gene lost 4 bases, with 12 bases spanning the gap. This CDR3 region has 14 residues. The CDR3 protein is CASSYLEREYEQYF. DNA of the CDR3: TGTGCCAGCAGTTACCTGGAGAGAGAATACGAGCAGTACTTC.

The chain couples TRBV28 to TRBJ1-5, with 10 bases identical to TRBD1. This CDR3 is built from 15 residues. Germline V gene lookup returns CDR1 MDHEN and CDR2 SYDVKM. After removal of 8 bases from V and 6 bases from J, the junction contained 10 bases not matched to a gene. The CDR3: CASDRSGTGVQPQHF. In DNA form, the CDR3 reads TGTGCCAGCGACCGATCCGGGACAGGGGTTCAGCCCCAGCATTTT. Drawing the rest from reference TRBV28 and TRBJ1-5, the complete variable domain is DVKVTQSSRYLVKRTGEKVFLECVQDMDHENMFWYRQDPGLGLRLIYFSYDVKMKEKGDIPEGYSVSREKKERFSLILESASTNQTSMYLCASDRSGTGVQPQHFGDGTRLSIL.

V usage is TRBV11-2 and J usage is TRBJ2-7, with TRBD1 identical over 10 bases. Germline lookup yields CDR1 SGHAT and CDR2 FQNNGV. This CDR3 region has 14 residues. Unmatched junction bases numbered 5, after V lost 9 bases and J lost 0 bases. The CDR3 DNA is TGTGCCAGTTTGAGGGACAGGGGCTCCTACGAGCAGTACTTC. This codes for CASLRDRGSYEQYF.

V usage is TRBV27 and J usage is TRBJ2-7; D is unclear. CDR3 length: 13 residues. Germline loops: CDR1 MNHEY, CDR2 SMNVEV (reference sequence). Trimming took off 0 bases at V and 2 bases at J, with 5 bases between the two ends. The CDR3 nucleotides read TGTGCCAGCAGTTTATCCCCAACCTACGAGCAGTACTTC. Amino acid sequence: CASSLSPTYEQYF.

This chain connects TRBV3-1 (or the pseudogene TRBV3-2) to TRBJ2-1, with 7 bases matching TRBD2. The CDR3 runs 14 residues. The germline gives CDR1 LGHDT, CDR2 YNNKEL (reference sequence). V lost 3 bases to trimming and J lost 6 bases; unmatched junction nucleotides: 5. The CDR3 region is CASSQSGTINEQFF. In nucleotides, the CDR3 is TGTGCCAGCAGCCAGTCCGGGACTATCAATGAGCAGTTCTTC.

The chain has TRBV10-2 and TRBJ1-2, with 11 positions matching TRBD1. This CDR3 is 14 amino acids long. V lost 4 bases, J lost 6 bases, and 4 bases stayed unmatched. Germline V CDR1 and CDR2: WSHSY, SAAADI. CDR3 bases: TGCGCCAGCAGTGGGACAGGGGGCTATGATGGCTACACCTTC. This translates into CASSGTGGYDGYTF.

This rearrangement joins TRBV16 to TRBJ1-2; TRBD1 matches 7 bases. The CDR3 consists of 12 residues. CDR1 is KGHSY and CDR2 is FQNENV in the germline V gene. The junction had 2 bases not matched to a gene; V was cut back by 5 bases and J by 5 bases. In DNA, the CDR3 is TGTGCCAGCAGCTTGGGACAGTATGGCTACACCTTC. Protein product: CASSLGQYGYTF.

This sequence joins TRBV27 and TRBJ2-3, with 10 bases that match TRBD2. Germline values: CDR1 MNHEY, CDR2 SMNVEV (reference sequence). The V segment lost 0 bases and the J segment 6 bases; nucleotides outside the gene matches: 3. There are 15 residues in the CDR3. The CDR3 nucleotides are TGTGCCAGCAGTTTATCGAGACTAGCGGGTGATACGCAGTATTTT. This gives the protein CASSLSRLAGDTQYF.

The J gene is TRBJ1-1, the V gene TRBV30, with TRBD1 as a possible D gene (6 bases). From germline, CDR1 is GTSNPN and CDR2 SVGIG (reference sequence). This CDR3 has 12 amino acids. The V and J ends lost 3 bases and 7 bases respectively, with 12 bases between them. The CDR3 reads CAWRAGQLEAFF. CDR3 in DNA: TGTGCCTGGAGGGCCGGACAGCTTGAAGCTTTCTTT. Together with reference TRBV30 and TRBJ1-1, the CDR3 gives the full variable domain: SQTIHQWPATLVQPVGSPLSLECTVEGTSNPNLYWYRQAAGRGLQLLFYSVGIGQISSEVPQNLSASRPQDRQFILSSKKLLLSDSGFYLCAWRAGQLEAFFGQGTRLTVV.

The chain combines TRBV30 with TRBJ2-7; TRBD1 matches 8 bases. Germline V CDR1 and CDR2: GTSNPN, SVGIG (reference sequence). Trimming took 3 bases from V and 1 from J; bases not matched to a gene: 17. CDR3 size: 18 residues. The CDR3 DNA sequence: TGTGCCTGGAGCGATCCTGGGCCTTACAGGGGGGTGTCCTACGAGCAGTACTTC. Its protein product is CAWSDPGPYRGVSYEQYF.

This chain uses TRBV7-2 with TRBJ1-1; 8 nucleotides agree with TRBD1. The CDR3 is 13 residues long. Trimming at V came to 4 bases and at J to 5 bases, leaving 3 bases not matched to a gene. Germline values: CDR1 SGHTA, CDR2 FQGNSA. The CDR3 region is CASSSGQETEAFF. In DNA, the CDR3 is TGTGCCAGCAGCTCGGGACAGGAGACTGAAGCTTTCTTT.

The chain is built from TRBV2 and TRBJ2-7, with a possible D match to TRBD2 (6 bases). The CDR3 totals 14 residues. Germline V lookup: CDR1 SNHLY, CDR2 FYNNEI. The ends were cut back, 4 bases at V and 6 bases at J, with 16 bases in the middle. As DNA, the CDR3 is TGTGCCAGCAGTGTGGCAGCCGTCGGGAGCGAGCAGTACTTC. Its protein product is CASSVAAVGSEQYF.

V and J are TRBV11-3 and TRBJ1-1; a possible D gene is TRBD1 (5 bases). CDR1 SGHNT and CDR2 YENEEA come from the germline V gene. The CDR3 contains 14 residues. V gave up 5 bases and J gave up 4 bases, with 14 bases separating them. This chain's CDR3 is CASSLQGGGTEAFF. The DNA for the CDR3 is TGTGCCAGCAGCCTTCAGGGTGGTGGCACTGAAGCTTTCTTT.

This sequence joins TRBV7-8 and TRBJ2-7, with D maybe TRBD1 (6 bases). Trimming pared 6 bases from V and 5 bases from J, leaving 20 bases between. The germline CDR1 and CDR2 sequences are SGHVS and FQNEAQ. The CDR3 has 15 residues. Here the CDR3 reads CASRIFTGFWDEQYF. Here the CDR3 DNA reads TGTGCCAGCAGGATATTTACAGGGTTTTGGGACGAGCAGTACTTC.

The chain employs TRBV19 and TRBJ1-2, with 10 bases identical to TRBD1. The CDR3 is made up of 14 amino acids. Trimming cost V 3 bases and J 4 bases; bases outside gene matches: 2. The germline CDR1 and CDR2 sequences are LNHDA and SQIVND (reference sequence). Here the CDR3 reads CASSMDRGAYGYTF. The CDR3 DNA follows: TGTGCCAGTAGTATGGACAGGGGGGCCTATGGCTACACCTTC.

This clone has only one observation. This chain joins TRBV7-2 and TRBJ2-2; 13 positions match TRBD2. J was trimmed by 5 bases and V by 7 bases; bases with no gene match: 4. This CDR3 region has 15 residues. The V gene's germline CDR1 is SGHTA and CDR2 FQGNSA. CDR3 sequence: CASTLGLAGTGELFF. Here the CDR3 DNA reads TGTGCCAGCACCTTGGGACTAGCGGGGACCGGGGAGCTGTTTTTT.

In its sample, this clone was seen a few times. The chain combines TRBV6-2 or TRBV6-3 with TRBJ1-5; TRBD1 matches at 10 bases. The CDR3 consists of 15 residues. From germline, CDR1 is MNHEY and CDR2 SVGEGT. The ends lost 0 bases at V and 6 bases at J; junction bases unmatched: 2. The CDR3 spells CASSYSGTGVQPQHF. The CDR3 coding sequence is TGTGCCAGCAGTTACTCCGGGACAGGGGTTCAGCCCCAGCATTTT.

The rearrangement joins TRBV21-1 to TRBJ2-3; the table's D gene call, TRBD1, was not cross checked with the DNA. TRBV21-1 is marked as a pseudogene. CDR3 length: 17 residues. CDR3 in amino acids: CASSSDRTGGNGDTQYF. The CDR3 DNA reads as TGTGCCAGCAGCTCGGACCGGACAGGGGGTAATGGGGATACGCAGTATTTT.

Concerning this clone: Additional DNA sequences in this sample encode the identical CDR3. The V gene is TRBV7-2, the J gene TRBJ2-1; D is undetermined. Trimming removed 2 bases from V and 7 bases from J, with 9 bases in between. Germline loops: CDR1 SGHTA, CDR2 FQGNSA. The CDR3 has 13 amino acids. CDR3 nucleotides: TGTGCCAGCAGCTTACTACGCTTAAATGAGCAGTTCTTC. Residues: CASSLLRLNEQFF. Based on the CDR3 plus reference TRBV7-2 and TRBJ2-1, the full variable domain is GAGVSQSPSNKVTEKGKDVELRCDPISGHTALYWYRQSLGQGLEFLIYFQGNSAPDKSGLPSDRFSAERTGGSVSTLTIQRTQQEDSAVYLCASSLLRLNEQFFGPGTRLTVL.

This sequence joins TRBV4-1 and TRBJ1-4; D may be TRBD1 (5 bases). Germline lookup yields CDR1 MGHRA and CDR2 YSYEKL. There are 15 residues in the CDR3. Trimming removed 1 base from V and 8 bases from J, with 14 bases in between. In nucleotides, the CDR3 is TGCGCCAGCAGCCAAGTTGGGGTCGGGGGGGAAAAACTGTTTTTT. It encodes CASSQVGVGGEKLFF.